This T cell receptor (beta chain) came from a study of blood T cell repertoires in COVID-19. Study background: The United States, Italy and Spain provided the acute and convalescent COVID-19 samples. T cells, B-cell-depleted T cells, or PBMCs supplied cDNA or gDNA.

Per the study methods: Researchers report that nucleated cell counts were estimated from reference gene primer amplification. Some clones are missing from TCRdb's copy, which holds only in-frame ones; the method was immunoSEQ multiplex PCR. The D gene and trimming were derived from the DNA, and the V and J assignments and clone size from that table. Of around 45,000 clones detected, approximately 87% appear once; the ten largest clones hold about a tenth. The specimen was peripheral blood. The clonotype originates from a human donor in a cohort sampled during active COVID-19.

CDR3 amino acids: CASSLQGSYGYTF. The CDR3 DNA sequence: TGCGCCAGCAGCCTACAGGGTTCCTATGGCTACACCTTC. V gene TRBV10-2 combines with J gene TRBJ1-2, with TRBD1 as a possible D gene (6 bases). The CDR3 sequence is 13 residues long. Trimming left V 6 bases short and J 4 bases short, with 12 bases between. CDR1 and CDR2 (germline): WSHSY, SAAADI.